The 6 T cell receptor beta chains below all came from one sample that was sequenced in a study of CD8 T cells in Susac syndrome. After extraction with the RNeasy kit, roughly 0.5 to 1 ug of the RNA was reverse transcribed using random hexamers. TCRdb processed the immunoSEQ multiplex PCR reads anew with MiXCR; each CDR3 protein has one entry. This table holds about 140,000 distinct CDR3 sequences, about 95% found once. The specimen was CD4+ T cells from PBMCs. The receptors derive from a human donor with Susac syndrome.

The rearrangement joins TRBV20-1 to TRBJ1-6; TRBD1 matches 8 bases. The junction had 8 bases not matched to a gene; V was cut back by 0 bases and J by 7 bases. Germline CDR1 reads DFQATT; CDR2 reads SNEGSKA (reference sequence). CDR3 length equals 16 residues. CDR3 nucleotides: TGCAGTGCTAGAGAATCTGACAGGGGATGGAATTCACCCCTCCACTTT. Translating it yields CSARESDRGWNSPLHF.

The chain uses TRBV7-9 and TRBJ2-2, with TRBD2 identical over 8 bases. Germline CDR1 is SEHNR and CDR2 is FQNEAQ (reference sequence). This CDR3 comprises 14 residues. With V trimmed by 10 bases and J by 6 bases, 10 bases remained unmatched. CDR3 nucleotide sequence: TGTGCCATCCCAAGCGGGAGACGAGCCGGGGAGCTGTTTTTT. Protein: CAIPSGRRAGELFF.

V gene TRBV18 combines with J gene TRBJ2-7; 10 bases align to TRBD1. V gave up 2 bases and J gave up 6 bases; unmatched junction bases: 4. Germline loops: CDR1 KGHSH, CDR2 LQKENI. This CDR3 comprises 14 residues. DNA for the CDR3: TGTGCCAGCTCACCATCAGGACAGGGGGGCGAGCAGTACTTC. This encodes CASSPSGQGGEQYF.

The chain employs TRBV29-1 and TRBJ1-4; D not certain. Deletions cut 6 bases from V and 4 bases from J, with 15 bases between. Germline V gives CDR1 SQVTM, CDR2 ANQGSEA. This CDR3 spans 14 amino acids. The CDR3 protein is CSVALNRDNEKLFF. The CDR3 bases are TGCAGCGTGGCCCTAAATAGGGATAATGAAAAACTGTTTTTT. Filled out from reference TRBV29-1 and TRBJ1-4, the complete variable domain reads SAVISQKPSRDICQRGTSLTIQCQVDSQVTMMFWYRQQPGQSLTLIATANQGSEATYESGFVIDKFPISRPNLTFSTLTVSNMSPEDSSIYLCSVALNRDNEKLFFGSGTQLSVL.

J is TRBJ1-1 and V is TRBV20-1; D call uncertain. Trimming took 0 bases from V and 6 from J, leaving 8 bases between them. The CDR3 consists of 12 residues. Looked up from germline, CDR1 is DFQATT and CDR2 is SNEGSKA (reference sequence). Written as DNA, the CDR3 is TGCAGTGCTAGAGATGCGGTGGCTGAAGCTTTCTTT. Amino acid sequence: CSARDAVAEAFF.

This chain joins TRBV5-4 and TRBJ1-2; 8 bases agree with TRBD1. The CDR3 totals 16 residues. V dropped 4 bases and J dropped 6; count of bases not matched to a gene: 14. Germline V lookup: CDR1 SGHNT, CDR2 YYREEE (reference sequence). The CDR3 DNA reads TGTGCCAGCAGCCTGGACAGGGAACGGTGGCGTGATGGCTACACCTTC. It encodes CASSLDRERWRDGYTF.